Given below is one TCR beta chain in context. The antigen remains unidentified. The sample belongs to a study of cytomegalovirus exposure and HLA in healthy donors. Findings of the study overall: In a later analysis, TCR beta V- and J-gene trimming showed a link to a missense DCLRE1C variant.

The primer mix had 60 Vbeta and 13 Jbeta primers. The data were produced by immunoSEQ multiplex PCR, yet TCRdb's version contains in-frame clones alone and is incomplete. The repertoire holds 200,000 or so clones, with around 80% as singletons. Germline loops: CDR1 SGHDN, CDR2 FVKESK. This CDR3 has 20 residues. V dropped 0 bases and J dropped 0; count of bases not matched to a gene: 14. The rearrangement joins TRBV14 to TRBJ2-3; 8 nucleotides line up with TRBD1. The sample comprised PBMCs. This receptor was taken from a man aged 25 to 40 in good health and CMV-seronegative. The CDR3 coding sequence is TGTGCCAGCAGCCAAGAAGGGGGACAGGAGGACGATCCTAGCACAGATACGCAGTATTTT. This translates into CASSQEGGQEDDPSTDTQYF.